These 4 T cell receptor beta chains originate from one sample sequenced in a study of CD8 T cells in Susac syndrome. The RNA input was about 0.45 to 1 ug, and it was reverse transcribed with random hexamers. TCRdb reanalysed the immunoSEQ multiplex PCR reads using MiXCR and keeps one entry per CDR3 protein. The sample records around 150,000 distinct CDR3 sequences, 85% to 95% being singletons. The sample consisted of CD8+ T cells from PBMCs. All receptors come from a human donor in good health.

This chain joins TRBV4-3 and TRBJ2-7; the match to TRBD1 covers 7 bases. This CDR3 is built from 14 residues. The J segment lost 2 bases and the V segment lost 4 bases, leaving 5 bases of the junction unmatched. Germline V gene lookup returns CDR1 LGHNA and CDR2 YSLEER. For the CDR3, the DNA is TGCGCCAGCAGCCCCCGGACAGGAGCCTACGAGCAGTACTTC. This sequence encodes CASSPRTGAYEQYF.

The DNA for the CDR3 is TGTGCCAGCAGCTTAGGAGACAGGGAACGAGAGACCCAGTACTTC. Protein: CASSLGDRERETQYF. The chain couples TRBV5-6 to TRBJ2-5, with TRBD1 matching over 7 bases. Per the germline V gene, CDR1 is SGHDT and CDR2 is YYEEEE. V gave up 2 bases and J gave up 4 bases; unmatched junction bases: 8. This CDR3 has 15 amino acids.

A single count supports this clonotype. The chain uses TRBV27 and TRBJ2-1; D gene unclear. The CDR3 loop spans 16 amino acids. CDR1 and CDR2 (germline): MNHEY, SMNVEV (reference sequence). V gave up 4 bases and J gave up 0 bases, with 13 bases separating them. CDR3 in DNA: TGTGCCAGCAGTTACCGGGCCCCGAGCTCCTACAATGAGCAGTTCTTC. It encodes CASSYRAPSSYNEQFF.

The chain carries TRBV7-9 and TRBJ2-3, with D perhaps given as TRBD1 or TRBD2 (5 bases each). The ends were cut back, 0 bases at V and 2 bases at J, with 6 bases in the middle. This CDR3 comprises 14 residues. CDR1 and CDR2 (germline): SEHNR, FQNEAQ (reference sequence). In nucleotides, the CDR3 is TGTGCCAGCAGCTTAGCGGGGGTCACAGATACGCAGTATTTT. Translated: CASSLAGVTDTQYF. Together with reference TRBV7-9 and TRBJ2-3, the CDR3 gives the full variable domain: DTGVSQNPRHKITKRGQNVTFRCDPISEHNRLYWYRQTLGQGPEFLTYFQNEAQLEKSRLLSDRFSAERPKGSFSTLEIQRTEQGDSAMYLCASSLAGVTDTQYFGPGTRLTVL.